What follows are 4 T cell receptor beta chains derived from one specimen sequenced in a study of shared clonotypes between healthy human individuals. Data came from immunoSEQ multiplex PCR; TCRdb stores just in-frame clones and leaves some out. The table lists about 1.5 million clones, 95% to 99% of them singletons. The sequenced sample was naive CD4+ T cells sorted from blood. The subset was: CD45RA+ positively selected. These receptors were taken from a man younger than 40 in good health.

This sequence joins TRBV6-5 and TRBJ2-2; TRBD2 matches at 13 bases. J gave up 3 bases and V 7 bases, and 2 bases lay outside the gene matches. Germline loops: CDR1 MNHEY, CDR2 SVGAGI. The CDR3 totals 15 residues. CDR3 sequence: CASKGLAGDTGELFF. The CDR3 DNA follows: TGTGCCAGCAAAGGACTAGCGGGAGACACCGGGGAGCTGTTTTTT.

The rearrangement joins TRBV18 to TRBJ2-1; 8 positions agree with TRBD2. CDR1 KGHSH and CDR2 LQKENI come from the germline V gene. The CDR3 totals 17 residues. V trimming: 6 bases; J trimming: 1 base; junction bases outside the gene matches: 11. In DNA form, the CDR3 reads TGTGCCAGCTCCCCGAGACTAGCGAGTATATCCTACAATGAGCAGTTCTTC. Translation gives CASSPRLASISYNEQFF.

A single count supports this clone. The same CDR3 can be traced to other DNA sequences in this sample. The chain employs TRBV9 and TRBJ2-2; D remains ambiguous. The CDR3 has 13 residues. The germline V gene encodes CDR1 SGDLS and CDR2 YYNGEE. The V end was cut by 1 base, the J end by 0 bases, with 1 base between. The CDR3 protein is CASSVTNTGELFF. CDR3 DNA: TGTGCCAGCAGCGTAACGAACACCGGGGAGCTGTTTTTT.

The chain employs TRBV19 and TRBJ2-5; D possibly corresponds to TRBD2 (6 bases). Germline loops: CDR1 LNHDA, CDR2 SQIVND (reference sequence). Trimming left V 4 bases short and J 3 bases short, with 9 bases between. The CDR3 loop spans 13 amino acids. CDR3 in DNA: TGTGCCAGTAGTAGGGCTAGCGAAGAGACCCAGTACTTC. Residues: CASSRASEETQYF.